What follows are 22 T cell receptor beta chains derived from one specimen sequenced in a study of CD8+ T cells in alopecia areata. Isolated RNA was reverse transcribed into cDNA used as the sequencing template. Measured with immunoSEQ multiplex PCR; TCRdb has only the in-frame clones, and not every one. The data show about 130,000 clones, around three fifths seen once. Sequenced here: CD4+ T cells sorted from blood, sampled at week 0. The receptors here all came from a human donor with alopecia areata.

The CDR3 is CAISVERGNTEAFF. CDR3 DNA: TGTGCCATCAGTGTCGAACGGGGGAACACTGAAGCTTTCTTT. This chain joins TRBV10-3 and TRBJ1-1; unclear D gene. The germline CDR1 and CDR2 sequences are ENHRY and SYGVKD. V lost 4 bases, J lost 1 base, and 10 bases lay in between. The CDR3 extends over 14 amino acids.

The chain couples TRBV7-2 to TRBJ2-1; 11 bases are a match to TRBD2. V shed 6 bases, J shed 6 bases, and the junction held 7 bases outside the gene matches. This CDR3 is built from 15 residues. The germline gives CDR1 SGHTA, CDR2 FQGNSA. CDR3 DNA sequence: TGTGCCAGCAGGCTAGCGGGAGGCCCCAGCAATGAGCAGTTCTTC. Protein: CASRLAGGPSNEQFF.

The V call is TRBV4-3, the J call TRBJ2-5; D remains ambiguous. Trimming took off 1 base at V and 1 base at J, with 13 bases between the two ends. CDR3 size: 16 residues. In germline, CDR1 is LGHNA, CDR2 YSLEER. The CDR3 loop is CASSQGLAAVQETQYF. CDR3 bases: TGCGCCAGCAGCCAAGGGTTGGCGGCCGTCCAAGAGACCCAGTACTTC.

The chain is built from TRBV2 and TRBJ1-4, with TRBD1 matching over 7 bases. CDR3 length equals 15 residues. CDR1 and CDR2 (germline): SNHLY, FYNNEI. The ends lost 4 bases at V and 0 bases at J; junction bases unmatched: 2. As DNA, the CDR3 is TGTGCCAGCAGTGCTACAGGGGCAACTAATGAAAAACTGTTTTTT. This encodes CASSATGATNEKLFF.

This rearrangement joins TRBV29-1 to TRBJ2-2, with D perhaps matching TRBD1 (5 bases). This CDR3 has 14 residues. Germline CDR1 is SQVTM and CDR2 is ANQGSEA. The germline V and J ends were trimmed by 2 bases and 4 bases, with 11 bases remaining between them. CDR3 nucleotides: TGCAGCGTTGAAAGGGGTGTGGGCACCGGGGAGCTGTTTTTT. Protein sequence: CSVERGVGTGELFF.

The V call is TRBV5-6, the J call TRBJ2-3; D may be TRBD2 (6 bases). Between the trimmed V and J ends, which lost 4 bases and 3 bases, there was a span of 15 bases. The CDR3 is 15 amino acids. Germline CDR1 and CDR2: SGHDT and YYEEEE. CDR3: CASSMVGLGTDTQYF. DNA for the CDR3: TGTGCCAGCAGCATGGTGGGACTGGGGACAGATACGCAGTATTTT.

This rearrangement joins TRBV5-1 to TRBJ2-3; 10 nucleotides agree with TRBD2. J gave up 0 bases and V 3 bases, and 4 bases lay outside the gene matches. The germline V gene has CDR1 SGHRS and CDR2 YFSETQ. The CDR3 extends over 16 amino acids. The DNA for the CDR3 is TGCGCCAGCAGCTCCGGGACTAGCGCTAGCACAGATACGCAGTATTTT. Translating gives CASSSGTSASTDTQYF.

The chain uses TRBV5-1 and TRBJ2-1; possible D gene TRBD2, 6 bases. The germline gives CDR1 SGHRS, CDR2 YFSETQ. This CDR3 is built from 13 residues. Between the trimmed V and J ends, which lost 4 bases and 7 bases, there was a span of 12 bases. CDR3 sequence: CASSAGTGNEQFF. As DNA, the CDR3 is TGCGCCAGCAGCGCGGGGACGGGGAATGAGCAGTTCTTC.

This clone was picked up a small number of times. The CDR3 loop reads CAWSVMLAGDSDTQYF. In DNA form, the CDR3 reads TGTGCCTGGAGTGTTATGTTAGCGGGAGATTCAGATACGCAGTATTTT. This sequence joins TRBV30 and TRBJ2-3; TRBD2 aligns across 9 bases. CDR1 is GTSNPN and CDR2 is SVGIG in the germline V gene (reference sequence). The V gene end was trimmed by 0 bases and the J gene end by 4 bases; junction bases not matched to a gene: 8. CDR3 length equals 16 residues.

J is TRBJ2-1 and V is TRBV5-4; 14 bases agree with TRBD2. The J segment lost 8 bases and the V segment lost 0 bases, leaving 4 bases of the junction unmatched. Germline CDR1 and CDR2: SGHNT and YYREEE (reference sequence). The CDR3 has 16 amino acids. This CDR3 reads CASSLGLAGGDDEQFF. The CDR3 DNA is TGTGCCAGCAGCTTGGGACTAGCGGGGGGGGATGATGAGCAGTTCTTC.

This clone was detected once. V gene TRBV28 combines with J gene TRBJ1-5; 8 bases are a match to TRBD1. In germline, CDR1 is MDHEN, CDR2 SYDVKM. V lost 5 bases and J lost 4; bases outside the gene matches: 13. The CDR3 length is 17 residues. Here the CDR3 DNA reads TGTGCCAGCAGTCCTACCAGGGGGCGCGGGTTTAATCAGCCCCAGCATTTT. Protein: CASSPTRGRGFNQPQHF.

The rearrangement uses TRBV7-2 and TRBJ1-2; no clear D gene. The germline V and J ends were trimmed by 1 base and 4 bases, with 16 bases remaining between them. The CDR3 is made up of 16 amino acids. Germline loops: CDR1 SGHTA, CDR2 FQGNSA. The CDR3 DNA sequence: TGTGCCAGCAGCTTAGAGAGGCAGTGGAGGCCCTATGGCTACACCTTC. Translation: CASSLERQWRPYGYTF.

This clone was counted between two and nine times. The chain combines TRBV2 with TRBJ2-5; TRBD2 matches at 11 bases. CDR3 length: 17 residues. Trimming took 3 bases from V and 5 from J; bases not matched to a gene: 11. In germline, CDR1 is SNHLY, CDR2 FYNNEI. The CDR3 is CASSDSGLAGGLETQYF. The CDR3 DNA follows: TGTGCCAGCAGTGATTCGGGTCTAGCGGGAGGCTTGGAGACCCAGTACTTC.

The chain joins TRBV1 to TRBJ2-1; no DNA check was done on the table's D call, TRBD2. TRBV1 is a documented pseudogene. This CDR3 region has 19 residues. The CDR3 coding sequence is TGCACCAGCAGCCAAGTGGAACTAGCGGGGCATACCAATTACAATGAGCAGTTCTTC. As protein: CTSSQVELAGHTNYNEQFF.

This sequence joins TRBV7-3 and TRBJ2-3; weak D call: TRBD2 (6 bases). This CDR3 spans 17 amino acids. Germline lookup yields CDR1 SGHTA and CDR2 FQGTGA. Trimming took off 2 bases at V and 1 base at J, with 16 bases between the two ends. The CDR3 spells CASSLGLGGIRTDTQYF. DNA of the CDR3: TGTGCCAGCAGCTTAGGATTGGGGGGAATCCGCACAGATACGCAGTATTTT.

This clone was detected only a few times. The chain is built from TRBV2 and TRBJ2-1; 11 bases are a match to TRBD2. Trimming removed 6 bases from V and 3 bases from J; junction bases left unmatched: 4. This CDR3 spans 15 amino acids. Germline V gives CDR1 SNHLY, CDR2 FYNNEI. Here the CDR3 reads CASRTTSGVYNEQFF. The CDR3 nucleotides are TGTGCCAGCAGAACGACTAGCGGGGTCTACAATGAGCAGTTCTTC.

The V gene is TRBV7-2, the J gene TRBJ2-3, with a possible D match to TRBD1 (5 bases). V was shortened by 1 base and J by 3 bases, with 11 bases between the two germline ends. Germline V gene data show CDR1 as SGHTA and CDR2 as FQGNSA. The CDR3 contains 15 residues. CDR3 region: CASSLVGARTDTQYF. The CDR3, as DNA: TGTGCCAGCAGCTTAGTAGGGGCGCGAACAGATACGCAGTATTTT.

V gene TRBV9 combines with J gene TRBJ2-5; D is ambiguous. CDR3 size: 14 residues. V was pared by 0 bases and J by 5 bases, with 11 bases between. Germline values: CDR1 SGDLS, CDR2 YYNGEE. CDR3 loop: CASSVGPDRETQYF. CDR3 nucleotide sequence: TGTGCCAGCAGCGTAGGGCCAGATCGGGAGACCCAGTACTTC.

This clone was seen more than once but under ten times. The chain employs TRBV7-2 and TRBJ1-4; D ambiguous. The germline V and J ends were trimmed by 5 bases and 3 bases, with 10 bases remaining between them. Germline-derived CDR1 and CDR2 are SGHTA and FQGNSA. The CDR3 is 14 amino acids. The CDR3 sequence is CASSPHISNEKLFF. CDR3 in DNA: TGTGCCAGCAGCCCCCACATATCTAATGAAAAACTGTTTTTT.

This clone occurred a few times. The rearrangement joins TRBV27 to TRBJ2-3, with 8 bases lining up with TRBD2. Germline loops: CDR1 MNHEY, CDR2 SMNVEV (reference sequence). J lost 5 bases, V lost 0 bases, and 7 bases had no gene match. This CDR3 spans 16 amino acids. The DNA of the CDR3 is TGTGCCAGCAGTTTATCCGGGACTAGTCCTGGAGATACGCAGTATTTT. Translated: CASSLSGTSPGDTQYF.

This clone was observed a few times. The gene calls are TRBV29-1 and TRBJ2-1, with 12 bases that match TRBD2. CDR1 and CDR2 (germline): SQVTM, ANQGSEA. This CDR3 spans 14 amino acids. J gave up 8 bases and V 5 bases, and 7 bases lay outside the gene matches. CDR3 in DNA: TGCAGCGTTCCCCTAGCGGGGGGGTTCGATGAGCAGTTCTTC. It codes for CSVPLAGGFDEQFF.

The rearrangement links TRBV7-2 to TRBJ2-2; D uncertain. The V end was cut by 4 bases, the J end by 1 base, with 7 bases between. The CDR3 consists of 14 residues. Per germline, CDR1 SGHTA and CDR2 FQGNSA. The CDR3 here is CASSSDGNTGELFF. The DNA of the CDR3 is TGTGCCAGCAGCTCGGACGGGAACACCGGGGAGCTGTTTTTT.